This TCR beta chain was obtained from a study of blood T cell repertoires in COVID-19. The table came from immunoSEQ multiplex PCR; TCRdb's copy has only in-frame clones and leaves some out. The sample lists over 110,000 clones, approximately 88% occurring once. This CDR3 spans 16 amino acids. Germline assignment: CDR1 SGDLS and CDR2 YYNGEE. V was clipped by 5 bases and J by 6 bases; unmatched bases: 13. The chain links TRBV9 to TRBJ2-1, with 8 positions matching TRBD1. The material sequenced was PBMCs or T cells enriched from blood (not recorded which). This TCR derives from a man in his forties with acute COVID-19. CDR3 amino acids: CASSETGATGINEQFF. CDR3 DNA: TGTGCCAGCAGTGAGACAGGGGCAACGGGGATCAATGAGCAGTTCTTC.